The clone carrying this TCR beta chain was found a few times. The data are from a study of response to subunit inactivated influenza vaccine. TCRdb fed the RT-PCR reads into MiXCR, producing one record per CDR3 protein. The sample gives about 570,000 distinct CDR3 sequences, around 10% of which show up once; roughly 11% is in the top ten. These data also featured in a second study, about T cells expressing NK-cell markers. That paper adds: Libraries used 5'RACE template switching adding universal primer site and UMIs. According to the study, TCR beta repertoires originated from sorted CD3+CD56+NKG2C+, CD3+CD56+NKG2C- and CD3+CD56-NKG2C+ T cells. Among eight sequenced donors, seven carried HCMV seropositivity while one was seronegative. For several donors, the dominant NKG2C+ clonotypes made up about 1.0-7.5% of their CD8+ T cells. Whether expanded NKG2C+ T cell clones were HCMV specific stayed uncertain.

Sample: PBMCs from blood, taken on the day of vaccination. The TCR originated in a man aged 50 or older who received an inactivated influenza vaccine.

CDR3 sequence (DNA): TGTGCCAGCAGCTTAGCAAACAGAGCCGGCTACGAGCAGTACTTC. Translating gives CASSLANRAGYEQYF. The chain couples TRBV7-2 to TRBJ2-7; D gene uncertain. The germline gives CDR1 SGHTA, CDR2 FQGNSA. The V gene lost 0 bases and the J gene lost 3 bases, with 12 bases spanning the gap. The CDR3 extends over 15 amino acids.